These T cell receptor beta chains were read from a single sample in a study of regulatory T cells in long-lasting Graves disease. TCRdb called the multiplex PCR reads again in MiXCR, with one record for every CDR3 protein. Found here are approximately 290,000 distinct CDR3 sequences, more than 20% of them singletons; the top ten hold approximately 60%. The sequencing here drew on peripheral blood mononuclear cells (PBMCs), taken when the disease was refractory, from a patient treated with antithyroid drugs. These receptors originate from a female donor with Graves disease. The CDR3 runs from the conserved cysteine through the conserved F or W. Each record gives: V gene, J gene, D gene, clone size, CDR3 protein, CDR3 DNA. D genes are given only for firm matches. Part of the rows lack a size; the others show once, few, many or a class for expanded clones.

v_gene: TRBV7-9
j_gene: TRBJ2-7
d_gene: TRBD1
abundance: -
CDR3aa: CASSPGQGVDEQYF
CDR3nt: TGTGCCAGCAGCCCCGGACAGGGAGTGGATGAGCAGTACTTC

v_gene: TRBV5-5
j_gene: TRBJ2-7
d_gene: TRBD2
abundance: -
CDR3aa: CASSPIAGSRYEQYF
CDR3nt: TGTGCCAGCAGCCCTATAGCGGGATCGAGATACGAGCAGTACTTC

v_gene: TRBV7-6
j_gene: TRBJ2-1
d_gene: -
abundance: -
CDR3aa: CASSLTTVNEQFF
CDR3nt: TGTGCCAGCAGCTTAACTACGGTCAATGAGCAGTTCTTC

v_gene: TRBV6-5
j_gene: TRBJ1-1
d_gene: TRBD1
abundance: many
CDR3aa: CASSYPDRGDTEAFF
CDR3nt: TGTGCCAGCAGTTACCCCGACAGGGGGGACACTGAAGCTTTCTTT

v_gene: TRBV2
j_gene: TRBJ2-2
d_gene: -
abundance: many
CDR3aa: CATSTNTGELFF
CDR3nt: TGTGCCACCTCCACGAACACCGGGGAGCTGTTTTTT

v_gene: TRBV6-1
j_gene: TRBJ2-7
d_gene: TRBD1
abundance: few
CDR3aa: CASSAGDRVYEQYF
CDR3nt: TGTGCCAGCAGCGCCGGGGACAGGGTCTACGAGCAGTACTTC

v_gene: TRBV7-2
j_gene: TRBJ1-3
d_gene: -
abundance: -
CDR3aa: CASSLGNRVPDTIYF
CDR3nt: TGTGCCAGCAGCTTAGGCAACAGGGTTCCGGACACCATATATTTT

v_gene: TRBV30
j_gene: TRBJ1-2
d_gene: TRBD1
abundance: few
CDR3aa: CAWSTGGGYGYTF
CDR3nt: TGTGCCTGGAGTACAGGGGGCGGCTATGGCTACACCTTC

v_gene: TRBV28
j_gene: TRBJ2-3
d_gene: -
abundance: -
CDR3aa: CASRKWQADTQYF
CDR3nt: TGTGCCAGCAGGAAATGGCAGGCGGATACGCAGTATTTT

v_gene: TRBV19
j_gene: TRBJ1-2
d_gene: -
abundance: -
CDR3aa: CASSPAPTDGYTF
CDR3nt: TGTGCCAGTAGCCCCGCTCCTACGGATGGCTACACCTTC

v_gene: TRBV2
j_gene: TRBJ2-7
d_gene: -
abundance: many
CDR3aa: CASSGGPSYEQYF
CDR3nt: TGTGCCAGCAGTGGGGGGCCTTCCTACGAGCAGTACTTC

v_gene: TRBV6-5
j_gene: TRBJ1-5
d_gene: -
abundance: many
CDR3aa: CASSLAVYQPQHF
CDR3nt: TGTGCCAGCAGTTTGGCGGTTTATCAGCCCCAGCATTTT

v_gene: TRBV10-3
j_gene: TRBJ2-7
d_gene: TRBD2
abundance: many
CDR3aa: CAISEGLAGGFGPYEQYF
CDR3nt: TGTGCCATCAGTGAGGGACTAGCGGGAGGCTTTGGCCCCTACGAGCAGTACTTC

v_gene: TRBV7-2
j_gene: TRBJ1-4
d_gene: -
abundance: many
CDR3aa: CASSTTSGTNEKLFF
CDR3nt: TGTGCCAGCAGTACTACGTCTGGGACGAATGAAAAACTGTTTTTT

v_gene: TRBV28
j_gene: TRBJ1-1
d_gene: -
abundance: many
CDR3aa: CASSLISNTEAFF
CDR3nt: TGTGCCAGCAGTTTAATCTCGAACACTGAAGCTTTCTTT

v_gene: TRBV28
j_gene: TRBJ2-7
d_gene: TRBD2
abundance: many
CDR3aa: CASSPRGEGFDEQYF
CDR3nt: TGTGCCAGCAGTCCACGGGGGGAGGGCTTCGACGAGCAGTACTTC

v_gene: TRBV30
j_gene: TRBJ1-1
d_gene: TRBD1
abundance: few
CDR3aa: CAWSRRQGREAFF
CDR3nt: TGTGCCTGGAGTCGACGACAGGGGAGGGAAGCTTTCTTT

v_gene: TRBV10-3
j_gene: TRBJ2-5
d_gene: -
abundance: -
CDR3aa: CAVDRAQLQETQYF
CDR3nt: TGTGCCGTCGACCGGGCCCAGCTCCAAGAGACCCAGTACTTC

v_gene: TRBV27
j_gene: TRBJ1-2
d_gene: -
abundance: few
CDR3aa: CASRSLRANYGYTF
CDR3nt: TGTGCCAGCAGGTCACTGAGAGCTAACTATGGCTACACCTTC

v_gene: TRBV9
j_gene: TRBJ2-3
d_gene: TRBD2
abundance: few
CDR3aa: CASSDSAGENGDTQYF
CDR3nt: TGTGCCAGCAGCGACTCAGCGGGAGAGAATGGAGATACGCAGTATTTT

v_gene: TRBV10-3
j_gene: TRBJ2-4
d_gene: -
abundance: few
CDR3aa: CAITTVRREQFGDKNIQYF
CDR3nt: TGTGCCATCACCACAGTACGGAGGGAACAGTTCGGTGACAAAAACATTCAGTACTTC

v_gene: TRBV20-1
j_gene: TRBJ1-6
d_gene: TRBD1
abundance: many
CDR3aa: CSARYRGRSPLHF
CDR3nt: TGCAGTGCTCGATACAGGGGGAGGTCACCCCTCCACTTT

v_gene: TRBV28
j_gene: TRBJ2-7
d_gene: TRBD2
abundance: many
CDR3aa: CASSLPTSGMNTGAYEQYF
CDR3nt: TGTGCCAGCAGCCTACCCACTAGCGGGATGAATACAGGGGCATACGAGCAGTACTTC

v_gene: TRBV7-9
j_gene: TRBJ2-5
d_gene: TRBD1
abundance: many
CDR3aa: CASSTDRVETQYF
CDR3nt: TGTGCCAGCAGCACCGACAGGGTCGAGACCCAGTACTTC

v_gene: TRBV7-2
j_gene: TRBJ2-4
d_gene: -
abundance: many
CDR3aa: CASSLGGSGGAKNIQYF
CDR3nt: TGTGCCAGCAGCTTAGGGGGGTCTGGGGGGGCCAAAAACATTCAGTACTTC

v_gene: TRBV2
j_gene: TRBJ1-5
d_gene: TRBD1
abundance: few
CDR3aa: CASSHRGTNQPQHF
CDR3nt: TGTGCCAGCAGCCACAGGGGTACCAATCAGCCCCAGCATTTT

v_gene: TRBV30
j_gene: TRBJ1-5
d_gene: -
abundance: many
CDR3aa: CAWSVLGRGNQPQHF
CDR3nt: TGTGCCTGGAGTGTTCTCGGCAGGGGCAATCAGCCCCAGCATTTT

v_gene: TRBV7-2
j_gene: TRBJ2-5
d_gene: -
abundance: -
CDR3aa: CASSRVLQETQYF
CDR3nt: TGTGCCAGCAGCAGAGTCTTACAAGAGACCCAGTACTTC

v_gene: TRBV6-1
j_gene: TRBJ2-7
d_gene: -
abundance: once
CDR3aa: CASTRGSFYYEQYF
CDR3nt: TGTGCCAGCACCCGGGGCTCCTTTTACTACGAGCAGTACTTC

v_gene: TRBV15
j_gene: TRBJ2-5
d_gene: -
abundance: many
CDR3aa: CATSRGGASQETQYF
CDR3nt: TGTGCCACCAGCAGAGGGGGGGCCTCCCAAGAGACCCAGTACTTC